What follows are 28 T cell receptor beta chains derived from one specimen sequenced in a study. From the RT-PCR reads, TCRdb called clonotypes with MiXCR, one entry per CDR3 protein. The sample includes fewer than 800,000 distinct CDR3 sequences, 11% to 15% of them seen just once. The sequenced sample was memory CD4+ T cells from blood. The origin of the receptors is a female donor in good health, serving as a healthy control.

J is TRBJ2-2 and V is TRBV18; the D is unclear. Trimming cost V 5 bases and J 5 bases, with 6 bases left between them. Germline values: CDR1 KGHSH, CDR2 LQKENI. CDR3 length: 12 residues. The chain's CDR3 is CASSSETGELFF. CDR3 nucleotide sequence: TGTGCCAGCTCATCCGAAACCGGGGAGCTGTTTTTT.

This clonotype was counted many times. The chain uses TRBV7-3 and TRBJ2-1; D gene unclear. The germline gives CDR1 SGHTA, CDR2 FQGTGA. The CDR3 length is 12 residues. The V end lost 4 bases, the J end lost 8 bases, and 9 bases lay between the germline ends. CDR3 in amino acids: CASSSYADEQFF. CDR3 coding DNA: TGTGCCAGCAGCTCTTACGCAGATGAGCAGTTCTTC.

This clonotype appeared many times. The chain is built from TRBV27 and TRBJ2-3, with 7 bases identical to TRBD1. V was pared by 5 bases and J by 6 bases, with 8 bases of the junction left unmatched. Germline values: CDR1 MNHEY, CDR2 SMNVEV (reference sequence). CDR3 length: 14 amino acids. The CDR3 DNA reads TGTGCCAGCAGTCTGTACAGGGGTCTTGATACGCAGTATTTT. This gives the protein CASSLYRGLDTQYF.

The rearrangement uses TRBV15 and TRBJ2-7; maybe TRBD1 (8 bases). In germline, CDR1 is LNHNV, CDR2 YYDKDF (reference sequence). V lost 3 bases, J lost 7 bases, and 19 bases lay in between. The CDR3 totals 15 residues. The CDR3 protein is CATSRTPTGEGEQYF. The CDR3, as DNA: TGTGCCACCAGCAGGACACCGACAGGGGAGGGTGAGCAGTACTTC.

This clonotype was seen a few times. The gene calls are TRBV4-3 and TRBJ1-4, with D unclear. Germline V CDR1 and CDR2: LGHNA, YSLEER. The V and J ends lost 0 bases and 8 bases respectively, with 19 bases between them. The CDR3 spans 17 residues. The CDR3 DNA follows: TGCGCCAGCAGCCAAGATCTCCCTGTTTTTTCCGGGGAAAAACTGTTTTTT. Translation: CASSQDLPVFSGEKLFF.

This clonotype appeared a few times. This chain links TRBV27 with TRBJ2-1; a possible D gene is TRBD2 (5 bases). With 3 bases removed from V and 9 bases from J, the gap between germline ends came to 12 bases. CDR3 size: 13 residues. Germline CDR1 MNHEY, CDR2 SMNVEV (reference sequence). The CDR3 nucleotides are TGTGCCAGCAGTTTCTCCCCCCGGGGTGAGCAGTTCTTC. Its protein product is CASSFSPRGEQFF.

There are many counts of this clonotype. Here the CDR3 DNA reads TGTGCCAGCTCACCACAAACGGCAAAAGAGACCCAGTACTTC. It specifies CASSPQTAKETQYF. The chain links TRBV18 to TRBJ2-5; D not resolved. Trimming took off 1 base at V and 3 bases at J, with 9 bases between the two ends. From germline, CDR1 is KGHSH and CDR2 LQKENI. There are 14 residues in the CDR3. Supplemented by reference TRBV18 and TRBJ2-5, the full variable domain reads NAGVMQNPRHLVRRRGQEARLRCSPMKGHSHVYWYRQLPEEGLKFMVYLQKENIIDESGMPKERFSAEFPKEGPSILRIQQVVRGDSAAYFCASSPQTAKETQYFGPGTRLLVL.

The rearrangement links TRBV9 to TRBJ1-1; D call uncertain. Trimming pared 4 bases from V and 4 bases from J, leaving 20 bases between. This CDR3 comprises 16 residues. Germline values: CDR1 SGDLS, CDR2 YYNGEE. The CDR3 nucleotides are TGTGCCAGCAGCCCGCTTGAAGGGCCCTTGAGCACTGAAGCTTTCTTT. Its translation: CASSPLEGPLSTEAFF.

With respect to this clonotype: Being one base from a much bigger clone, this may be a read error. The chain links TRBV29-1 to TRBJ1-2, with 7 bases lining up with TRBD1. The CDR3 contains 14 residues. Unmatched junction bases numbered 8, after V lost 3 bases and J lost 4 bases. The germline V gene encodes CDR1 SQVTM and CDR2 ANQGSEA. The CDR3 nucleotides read TGCAGCGTTGACGAGGACAGGACACCCTATGGCTACACCTTC. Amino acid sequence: CSVDEDRTPYGYTF.

DNA of the CDR3: TGTGCCAGCAGCTTGGGTGGGACAGGGGTACGGAACACCGGGGAGCTGTTTTTT. Protein product: CASSLGGTGVRNTGELFF. V and J are TRBV5-4 and TRBJ2-2, with 10 bases fitting TRBD1. This CDR3 contains 18 residues. CDR1 is SGHNT, CDR2 YYREEE, per germline (reference sequence). V was clipped by 0 bases and J by 1 base; unmatched bases: 6.

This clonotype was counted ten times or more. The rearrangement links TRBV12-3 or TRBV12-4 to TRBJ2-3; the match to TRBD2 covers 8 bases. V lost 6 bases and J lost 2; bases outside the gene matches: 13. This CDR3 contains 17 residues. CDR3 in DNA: TGTGCCAGCAGCCTAGACGCCGGGGGGGGTTCCACAGATACGCAGTATTTT. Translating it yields CASSLDAGGGSTDTQYF.

The CDR3 coding sequence is TGTGCCAGCAACCGGGCGGGTGGTTCCTACAATGAGCAGTTCTTC. It translates to CASNRAGGSYNEQFF. This chain connects TRBV27 to TRBJ2-1; D may be TRBD2 (5 bases). There are 15 residues in the CDR3. V lost 7 bases and J lost 1, with 14 bases in between. CDR1 is MNHEY, CDR2 SMNVEV, per germline (reference sequence).

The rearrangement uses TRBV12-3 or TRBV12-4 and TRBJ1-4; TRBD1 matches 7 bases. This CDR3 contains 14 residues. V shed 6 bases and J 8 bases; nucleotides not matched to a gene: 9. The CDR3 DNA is TGTGCCAGCAGATCTTACAGGGGAGGCGAAAAACTGTTTTTT. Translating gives CASRSYRGGEKLFF.

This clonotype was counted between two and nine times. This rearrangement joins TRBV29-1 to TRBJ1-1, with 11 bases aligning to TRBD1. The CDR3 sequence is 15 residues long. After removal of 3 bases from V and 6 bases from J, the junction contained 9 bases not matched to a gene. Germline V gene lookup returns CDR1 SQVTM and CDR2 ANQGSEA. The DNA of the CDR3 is TGCAGCGTTGAGGACCCTCCGGGACAGGGGGCTGAAGCTTTCTTT. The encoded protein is CSVEDPPGQGAEAFF.

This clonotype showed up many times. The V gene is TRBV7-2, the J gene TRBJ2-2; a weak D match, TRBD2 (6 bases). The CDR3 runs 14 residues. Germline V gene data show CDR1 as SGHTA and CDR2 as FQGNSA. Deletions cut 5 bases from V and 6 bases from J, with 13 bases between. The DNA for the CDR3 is TGTGCCAGCAGCCAAGCGGGCAGGGCCGGGGAGCTGTTTTTT. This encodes CASSQAGRAGELFF.

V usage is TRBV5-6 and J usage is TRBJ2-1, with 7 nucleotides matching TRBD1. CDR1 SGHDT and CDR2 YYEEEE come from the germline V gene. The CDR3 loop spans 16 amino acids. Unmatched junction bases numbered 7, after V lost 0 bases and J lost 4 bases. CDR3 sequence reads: CASSLDRGERYNEQFF. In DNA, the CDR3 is TGTGCCAGCAGCTTGGACAGGGGAGAGAGATACAATGAGCAGTTCTTC.

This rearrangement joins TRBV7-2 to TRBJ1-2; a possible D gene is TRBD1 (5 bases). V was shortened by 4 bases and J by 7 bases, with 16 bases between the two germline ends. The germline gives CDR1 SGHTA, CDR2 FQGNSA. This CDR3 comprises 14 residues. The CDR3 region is CASSSGPDISGYTF. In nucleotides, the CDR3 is TGTGCCAGCAGCTCTGGCCCGGACATTTCTGGCTACACCTTC.

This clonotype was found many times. In DNA, the CDR3 is TGCGCCAGCAGCCAGACCGCAGGGGGTTGGGACTCACCCCTCCACTTT. Translating it yields CASSQTAGGWDSPLHF. The chain joins TRBV4-3 to TRBJ1-6; 7 bases fit TRBD1. J gave up 10 bases and V 3 bases, and 12 bases lay outside the gene matches. Looked up from germline, CDR1 is LGHNA and CDR2 is YSLEER. The CDR3 totals 16 residues.

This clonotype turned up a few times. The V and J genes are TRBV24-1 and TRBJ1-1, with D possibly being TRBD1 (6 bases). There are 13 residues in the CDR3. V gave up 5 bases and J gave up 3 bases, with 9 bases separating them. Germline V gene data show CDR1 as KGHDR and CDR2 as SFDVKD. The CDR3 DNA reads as TGTGCCACCAGTGGGAACAGGGACACTGAAGCTTTCTTT. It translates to CATSGNRDTEAFF.

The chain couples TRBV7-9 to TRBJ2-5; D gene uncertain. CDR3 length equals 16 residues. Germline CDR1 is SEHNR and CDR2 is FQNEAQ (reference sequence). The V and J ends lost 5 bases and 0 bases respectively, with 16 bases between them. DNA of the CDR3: TGTGCCAGCAGCCCCCTTAGTCTCTCGTACCAAGAGACCCAGTACTTC. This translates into CASSPLSLSYQETQYF.

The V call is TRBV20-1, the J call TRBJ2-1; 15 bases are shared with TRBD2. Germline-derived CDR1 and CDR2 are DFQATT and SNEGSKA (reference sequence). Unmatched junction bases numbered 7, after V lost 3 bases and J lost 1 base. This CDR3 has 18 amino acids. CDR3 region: CSASGLAGGLGSYNEQFF. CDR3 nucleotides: TGCAGTGCTAGTGGACTAGCGGGAGGGCTAGGGTCCTACAATGAGCAGTTCTTC.

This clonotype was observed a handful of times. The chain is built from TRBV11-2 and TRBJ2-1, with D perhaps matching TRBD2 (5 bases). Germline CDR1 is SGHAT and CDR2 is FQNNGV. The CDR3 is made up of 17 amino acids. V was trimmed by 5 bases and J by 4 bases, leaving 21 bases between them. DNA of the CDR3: TGTGCCAGCAGCCCCGGTCGGGGTAGCAGCAGTTACAATGAGCAGTTCTTC. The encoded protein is CASSPGRGSSSYNEQFF.

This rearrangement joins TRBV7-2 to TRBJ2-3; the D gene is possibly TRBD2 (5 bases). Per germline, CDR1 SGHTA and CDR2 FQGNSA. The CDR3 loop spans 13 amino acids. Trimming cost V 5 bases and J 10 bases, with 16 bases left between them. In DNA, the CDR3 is TGTGCCAGCAGCCAATCCGGGCTGCGGGCGCAGTATTTT. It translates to CASSQSGLRAQYF.

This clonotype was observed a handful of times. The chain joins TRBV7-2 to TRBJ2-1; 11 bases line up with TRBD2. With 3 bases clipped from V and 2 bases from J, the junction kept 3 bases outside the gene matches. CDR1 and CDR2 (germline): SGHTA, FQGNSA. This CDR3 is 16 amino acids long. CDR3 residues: CASSLVAGGTYNEQFF. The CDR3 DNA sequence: TGTGCCAGCAGCTTGGTAGCGGGGGGGACCTACAATGAGCAGTTCTTC.

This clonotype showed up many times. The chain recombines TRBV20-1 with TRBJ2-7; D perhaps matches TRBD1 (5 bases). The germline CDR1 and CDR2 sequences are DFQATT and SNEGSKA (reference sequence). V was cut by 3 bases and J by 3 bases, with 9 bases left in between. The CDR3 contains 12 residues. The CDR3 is CSASPQGYEQYF. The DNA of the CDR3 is TGCAGTGCTAGTCCCCAGGGCTACGAGCAGTACTTC.

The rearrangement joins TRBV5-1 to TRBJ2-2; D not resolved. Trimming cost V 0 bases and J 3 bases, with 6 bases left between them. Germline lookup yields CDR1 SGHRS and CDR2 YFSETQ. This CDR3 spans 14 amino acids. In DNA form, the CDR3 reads TGCGCCAGCAGCTTGGTTCTGGACACCGGGGAGCTGTTTTTT. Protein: CASSLVLDTGELFF.

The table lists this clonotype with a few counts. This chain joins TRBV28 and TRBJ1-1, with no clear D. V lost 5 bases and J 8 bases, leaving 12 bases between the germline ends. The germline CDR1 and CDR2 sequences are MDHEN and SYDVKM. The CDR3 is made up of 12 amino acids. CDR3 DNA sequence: TGTGCCAGCAGTCCCCCCCCGTCCGAAGCTTTCTTT. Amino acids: CASSPPPSEAFF.

CDR3 protein: CASSQDFGSGSYEQYF. CDR3 DNA: TGTGCCAGCAGCCAAGATTTTGGCAGCGGCTCCTACGAGCAGTACTTC. This chain uses TRBV4-2 with TRBJ2-7; TRBD2 might be the D (5 bases). This CDR3 spans 16 amino acids. In germline, CDR1 is LGHNA, CDR2 YNFKEQ. V was cut by 0 bases and J by 0 bases, with 12 bases left in between.